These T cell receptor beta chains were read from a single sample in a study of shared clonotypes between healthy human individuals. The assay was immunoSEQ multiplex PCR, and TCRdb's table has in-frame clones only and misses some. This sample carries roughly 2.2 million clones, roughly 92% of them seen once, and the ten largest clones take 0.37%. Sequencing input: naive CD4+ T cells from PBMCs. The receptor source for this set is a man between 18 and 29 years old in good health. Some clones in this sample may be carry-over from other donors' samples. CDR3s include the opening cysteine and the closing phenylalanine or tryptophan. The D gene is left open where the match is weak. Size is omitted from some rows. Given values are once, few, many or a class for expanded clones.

CDR3 protein: CASSPRVSSYNEQFF
CDR3 DNA: TGCGCCAGCAGCCCTCGGGTGAGCTCCTACAATGAGCAGTTCTTC
clone size: -
D gene: -
J gene: TRBJ2-1
V gene: TRBV5-1

CDR3 protein: CASSGQVETQYF
CDR3 DNA: TGTGCCAGCAGTGGACAGGTCGAGACCCAGTACTTC
clone size: -
D gene: TRBD1
J gene: TRBJ2-5
V gene: TRBV28

CDR3 protein: CASSLGDRGHREQYF
CDR3 DNA: TGTGCCAGCAGCTTAGGGGACAGGGGGCACCGCGAGCAGTACTTC
clone size: -
D gene: TRBD1
J gene: TRBJ2-7
V gene: TRBV13

CDR3 protein: CASSFWGTEAFF
CDR3 DNA: TGTGCCAGCAGTTTTTGGGGGACTGAAGCTTTCTTT
clone size: -
D gene: -
J gene: TRBJ1-1
V gene: TRBV28

CDR3 protein: CASSQETFSSSYEQYF
CDR3 DNA: TGTGCCAGCAGCCAAGAAACTTTTTCAAGCTCCTACGAGCAGTACTTC
clone size: -
D gene: -
J gene: TRBJ2-7
V gene: TRBV4-2

CDR3 protein: CASSPPASSGNTIYF
CDR3 DNA: TGTGCCAGCTCACCACCAGCGAGCTCTGGAAACACCATATATTTT
clone size: -
D gene: -
J gene: TRBJ1-3
V gene: TRBV18

CDR3 protein: CASSLGGMRDLGSTEAFF
CDR3 DNA: TGTGCCAGCAGCTTGGGGGGCATGCGGGATTTGGGGAGTACTGAAGCTTTCTTT
clone size: -
D gene: -
J gene: TRBJ1-1
V gene: TRBV5-4

CDR3 protein: CASISKAVRSNEQFF
CDR3 DNA: TGTGCCAGCATTTCTAAGGCGGTTCGGTCTAATGAGCAGTTCTTC
clone size: -
D gene: -
J gene: TRBJ2-1
V gene: TRBV2

CDR3 protein: CASSPPYSGANVLTF
CDR3 DNA: TGTGCCAGCAGCCCGCCTTACTCTGGGGCCAACGTCCTGACTTTC
clone size: once
D gene: -
J gene: TRBJ2-6
V gene: TRBV11-1

CDR3 protein: CASSYSGGFTGELFF
CDR3 DNA: TGTGCCAGCAGTTACTCGGGGGGATTCACCGGGGAGCTGTTTTTT
clone size: -
D gene: -
J gene: TRBJ2-2
V gene: TRBV6-5

CDR3 protein: CASSQAWGEGETQYF
CDR3 DNA: TGTGCCAGCAGCCAAGCTTGGGGGGAGGGGGAGACCCAGTACTTC
clone size: -
D gene: TRBD2
J gene: TRBJ2-5
V gene: TRBV4-2

CDR3 protein: CASTQSGVGAAEAFF
CDR3 DNA: TGTGCCAGCACCCAATCCGGGGTGGGGGCAGCTGAAGCTTTCTTT
clone size: -
D gene: -
J gene: TRBJ1-1
V gene: TRBV7-8

CDR3 protein: CAFHRENTEAFF
CDR3 DNA: TGTGCCTTTCACAGGGAGAACACTGAAGCTTTCTTT
clone size: -
D gene: -
J gene: TRBJ1-1
V gene: TRBV30

CDR3 protein: CASSLGGPQLYF
CDR3 DNA: TGTGCCAGCAGCCTCGGGGGCCCCCAACTGTACTTC
clone size: -
D gene: -
J gene: TRBJ2-7
V gene: TRBV5-6

CDR3 protein: CASTASGSLNTEAFF
CDR3 DNA: TGTGCCAGCACCGCATCGGGCAGTTTGAACACTGAAGCTTTCTTT
clone size: -
D gene: -
J gene: TRBJ1-1
V gene: TRBV14

CDR3 protein: CASSQDGVLSYVEDTQYF
CDR3 DNA: TGCGCCAGCAGCCAAGACGGGGTGTTGTCATACGTCGAAGATACGCAGTATTTT
clone size: -
D gene: -
J gene: TRBJ2-3
V gene: TRBV4-1

CDR3 protein: CASSRGGWDSYEQYF
CDR3 DNA: TGTGCCAGCAGCAGGGGAGGGTGGGACTCCTACGAGCAGTACTTC
clone size: -
D gene: TRBD2
J gene: TRBJ2-7
V gene: TRBV5-6

CDR3 protein: CAISESSGQSYEQYF
CDR3 DNA: TGTGCCATCAGTGAGTCTTCTGGGCAGTCCTACGAGCAGTACTTC
clone size: -
D gene: -
J gene: TRBJ2-7
V gene: TRBV10-3

CDR3 protein: CATPKRVSRSGHGYTF
CDR3 DNA: TGTGCCACCCCAAAGCGGGTCTCGCGCTCGGGGCATGGCTACACCTTC
clone size: -
D gene: -
J gene: TRBJ1-2
V gene: TRBV28

CDR3 protein: CASSYRTASTGELFF
CDR3 DNA: TGTGCCAGCAGCTATAGGACAGCTTCTACCGGGGAGCTGTTTTTT
clone size: once
D gene: -
J gene: TRBJ2-2
V gene: TRBV11-2

CDR3 protein: CASSSGLSGVEKLFF
CDR3 DNA: TGTGCCAGCAGCTCGGGCCTCTCAGGGGTGGAAAAACTGTTTTTT
clone size: -
D gene: -
J gene: TRBJ1-4
V gene: TRBV11-2

CDR3 protein: CASSLSASGSIFYNEQFF
CDR3 DNA: TGTGCCAGCAGTTTAAGCGCTAGCGGGAGTATCTTCTACAATGAGCAGTTCTTC
clone size: -
D gene: TRBD2
J gene: TRBJ2-1
V gene: TRBV27

CDR3 protein: CASPQINEQFF
CDR3 DNA: TGTGCCAGCCCACAGATCAATGAGCAGTTCTTC
clone size: -
D gene: -
J gene: TRBJ2-1
V gene: TRBV6-4

CDR3 protein: CASSISGPTTNEKLFF
CDR3 DNA: TGTGCCAGTAGTATTTCAGGACCTACAACTAATGAAAAACTGTTTTTT
clone size: -
D gene: -
J gene: TRBJ1-4
V gene: TRBV19